Listed below are T cell receptor beta chains from one sample, sequenced in a study of CD8 T cells in Susac syndrome. Using its own MiXCR run on the immunoSEQ multiplex PCR reads, TCRdb lists one record per CDR3 protein. The sample shows tens of thousands of distinct CDR3 sequences, about 92% of them seen only once. The material sequenced was CD8+ T cells from PBMCs. These receptors were taken from a human donor in good health. Both conserved end residues are part of each CDR3. The D gene is left open where the match is weak. Clone size is shown for a subset of rows, as once, few, many or a class of expanded clone.

>TRBV9|NA|18|TRBD1|TRBJ1-1
CASSLNPEMGDRGGEAFF
TGTGCCAGCAGCCTAAACCCGGAGATGGGGGACAGGGGTGGTGAAGCTTTCTTT
>TRBV10-1|NA|14|NA|TRBJ2-3
CASSELTGTDTQYF
TGCGCCAGCAGTGAGTTGACGGGCACAGATACGCAGTATTTT
>TRBV7-9|once|15|TRBD1|TRBJ1-1
CASSTWTGEDTEAFF
TGTGCCAGCAGCACCTGGACAGGGGAAGACACTGAAGCTTTCTTT
>TRBV19|NA|22|NA|TRBJ1-4
CASSTDWRARTELTSTNEKLFF
TGTGCCAGTAGTACAGATTGGAGGGCTAGGACAGAATTGACCTCAACTAATGAAAAACTGTTTTTT
>TRBV9|NA|16|TRBD2|TRBJ2-3
CASSVAAGGPVDTQYF
TGTGCCAGCAGCGTAGCCGCGGGGGGGCCAGTAGATACGCAGTATTTT
>TRBV4-3|NA|13|TRBD1|TRBJ2-1
CASSHIQGNEQFF
TGCGCCAGCAGCCATATACAGGGGAATGAGCAGTTCTTC
>TRBV29-1|NA|12|NA|TRBJ2-2
CSVPSPSGELFF
TGCAGCGTACCCTCTCCTAGTGGGGAGCTGTTTTTT
>TRBV7-9|NA|15|NA|TRBJ2-5
CASPTEGGFQETQYF
TGTGCCAGCCCAACAGAAGGAGGGTTCCAAGAGACCCAGTACTTC
>TRBV4-3|NA|16|NA|TRBJ2-5
CASSQDRWAEGETQYF
TGCGCCAGCAGCCAAGATCGTTGGGCAGAGGGGGAGACCCAGTACTTC
>TRBV28|NA|13|NA|TRBJ2-5
CASSGALEETQYF
TGTGCCAGCAGTGGCGCCCTTGAGGAGACCCAGTACTTC
>TRBV3-1|NA|13|NA|TRBJ2-2
CASSQDQSGELFF
TGTGCCAGCAGCCAAGATCAGAGCGGGGAGCTGTTTTTT
>TRBV19|NA|13|NA|TRBJ1-1
CASSVSGAARAFF
TGTGCCAGTAGTGTATCTGGGGCTGCGCGAGCTTTCTTT
>TRBV7-3|few|14|NA|TRBJ1-1
CASSLQGMNTEAFF
TGTGCCAGCAGCTTACAGGGCATGAACACTGAAGCTTTCTTT
>TRBV2|NA|18|TRBD2|TRBJ2-5
CASSEAPWERGGQETQYF
TGTGCCAGCAGTGAAGCACCTTGGGAGCGGGGGGGCCAAGAGACCCAGTACTTC
>TRBV20-1|NA|14|NA|TRBJ2-7
CSARLANRRYEQYF
TGCAGTGCTAGACTAGCTAACAGGCGCTACGAGCAGTACTTC
>TRBV6-6|NA|12|NA|TRBJ2-7
CASSYTSYEQYF
TGTGCCAGCAGTTACACCTCCTACGAGCAGTACTTC
>TRBV7-9|NA|14|NA|TRBJ1-6
CASSWGQADSPLHF
TGTGCCAGCAGCTGGGGACAAGCGGATTCACCCCTCCACTTT
>TRBV6-2/TRBV6-3|NA|14|TRBD1|TRBJ1-5
CASSLTGGGQPQHF
TGTGCCAGCAGTTTGACAGGGGGCGGACAGCCCCAGCATTTT
>TRBV6-5|NA|15|NA|TRBJ1-5
CASSLRAEGGQPQHF
TGTGCCAGCAGTTTACGAGCAGAAGGAGGCCAGCCCCAGCATTTT
>TRBV19|NA|13|NA|TRBJ2-7
CASSMGPGIVQYF
TGTGCCAGTAGTATGGGACCGGGAATCGTGCAGTACTTC
>TRBV27|NA|13|NA|TRBJ2-7
CASSPGSTYEQYF
TGTGCCAGCAGTCCAGGGTCAACCTACGAGCAGTACTTC
>TRBV6-1|few|15|NA|TRBJ1-2
CASNTAAEVNYGYTF
TGTGCCAGTAACACCGCAGCGGAAGTGAACTATGGCTACACCTTC
>TRBV6-2/TRBV6-3|few|13|NA|TRBJ2-7
CATGTSGGYEQYF
TGTGCCACCGGGACTTCTGGTGGATACGAGCAGTACTTC
>TRBV4-1|NA|16|NA|TRBJ2-2
CASSQEAGQTTGELFF
TGCGCCAGCAGCCAAGAGGCGGGACAGACAACCGGGGAGCTGTTTTTT
>TRBV5-4|NA|13|TRBD2|TRBJ2-1
CASSPREGVEQFF
TGTGCCAGCAGCCCCCGGGAGGGGGTTGAGCAGTTCTTC
>TRBV7-8|few|15|TRBD1|TRBJ2-7
CASSTTGGDYYEQYF
TGTGCCAGCAGCACGACAGGGGGCGATTACTACGAGCAGTACTTC
>TRBV12-3/TRBV12-4|NA|15|NA|TRBJ2-1
CASSLSQGLGNEQFF
TGTGCCAGCAGTTTGTCGCAGGGACTGGGCAATGAGCAGTTCTTC
>TRBV27|NA|14|TRBD1|TRBJ2-5
CASSFYRGYETQYF
TGTGCCAGCAGTTTTTACAGGGGATATGAGACCCAGTACTTC
>TRBV9|few|15|NA|TRBJ2-7
CASSAGWLLRYEQYF
TGTGCCAGCAGCGCCGGTTGGCTACTCAGGTACGAGCAGTACTTC
>TRBV7-9|NA|18|NA|TRBJ1-5
CASSLEETTGYRNQPQHF
TGTGCCAGCAGCTTAGAAGAGACGACGGGATATCGCAATCAGCCCCAGCATTTT
>TRBV18|NA|16|NA|TRBJ2-7
CASSPPPGHFPYEQYF
TGTGCCAGCTCACCACCCCCGGGACATTTTCCCTACGAGCAGTACTTC
>TRBV10-3|NA|14|NA|TRBJ2-5
CAISESIPEATQYF
TGTGCCATCAGTGAGTCGATCCCCGAGGCGACCCAGTACTTC
>TRBV7-9|NA|14|NA|TRBJ1-2
CASSLDGGDYGYTF
TGTGCCAGCAGCTTAGACGGGGGTGACTATGGCTACACCTTC
>TRBV3-1|NA|15|TRBD1|TRBJ2-5
CASSLETGGLETQYF
TGTGCCAGCAGCCTTGAGACAGGGGGCTTGGAGACCCAGTACTTC
>TRBV7-2|NA|12|NA|TRBJ2-7
CASSLGGAIWDF
TGTGCCAGCAGCTTAGGAGGCGCCATCTGGGACTTC
>TRBV4-3|once|17|NA|TRBJ2-2
CASSQDLGSVNTGELFF
TGCGCCAGCAGCCAAGATTTGGGGTCGGTTAACACCGGGGAGCTGTTTTTT
>TRBV4-1|once|15|NA|TRBJ2-1
CASSIETLAYNEQFF
TGCGCCAGCAGCATAGAGACGTTGGCCTACAATGAGCAGTTCTTC
>TRBV13|NA|13|NA|TRBJ2-5
CASSIDGQAAQYF
TGTGCCAGCAGCATCGACGGGCAGGCGGCCCAGTACTTC
>TRBV29-1|NA|17|TRBD2|TRBJ2-3
CSVEDWTSGWGTDTQYF
TGCAGCGTTGAAGATTGGACTAGCGGGTGGGGCACAGATACGCAGTATTTT
>TRBV25-1|NA|14|NA|TRBJ1-2
CASSETGTPSGYTF
TGTGCCAGCAGTGAAACCGGGACCCCCTCCGGCTACACCTTC
>TRBV6-5|NA|13|NA|TRBJ1-2
CASSYWGSYGYTF
TGTGCCAGCAGTTATTGGGGGAGCTATGGCTACACCTTC
>TRBV9|NA|13|NA|TRBJ1-1
CASGGEENTEAFF
TGTGCCAGCGGCGGGGAGGAGAACACTGAAGCTTTCTTT
>TRBV2|NA|14|TRBD2|TRBJ2-3
CASSFGGEADTQYF
TGTGCCAGCAGCTTCGGGGGGGAAGCAGATACGCAGTATTTT
>TRBV29-1|NA|11|NA|TRBJ2-3
CSVDRADTQYF
TGCAGCGTTGATCGGGCAGATACGCAGTATTTT
>TRBV6-2/TRBV6-3|NA|12|NA|TRBJ1-2
CASSYSNYGYTF
TGTGCCAGCAGTTACTCGAACTATGGCTACACCTTC
>TRBV15|NA|18|TRBD1|TRBJ2-2
CATSRYAGTGGGNGELFF
TGTGCCACCAGCAGATATGCCGGGACAGGGGGCGGTAACGGGGAGCTGTTTTTT
>TRBV4-3|NA|16|NA|TRBJ2-1
CASSQKGPPSYNEQFF
TGCGCCAGCAGCCAAAAGGGACCCCCGTCCTACAATGAGCAGTTCTTC
>TRBV29-1|NA|12|NA|TRBJ2-5
CSVRPAEETQYF
TGCAGCGTCCGTCCTGCCGAGGAGACCCAGTACTTC
>TRBV7-6|NA|19|NA|TRBJ2-6
CASSLAPAGRRAGANVLTF
TGTGCCAGCAGCTTAGCGCCGGCAGGGCGTAGGGCTGGGGCCAACGTCCTGACTTTC
>TRBV13|once|14|NA|TRBJ2-1
CASSLLRAYNEQFF
TGTGCCAGCAGCTTACTCCGGGCCTACAATGAGCAGTTCTTC
>TRBV7-2|NA|15|NA|TRBJ2-1
CASSLELRDDDEQFF
TGTGCCAGCAGCTTAGAATTGAGGGATGATGATGAGCAGTTCTTC
>TRBV12-3/TRBV12-4|NA|13|NA|TRBJ2-3
CASSFPGFNTQYF
TGTGCCAGCAGTTTCCCAGGTTTCAATACGCAGTATTTT
>TRBV4-3|NA|12|NA|TRBJ2-3
CASSQGIDTQYF
TGCGCCAGCAGCCAAGGGATAGATACGCAGTATTTT
>TRBV7-9|NA|16|TRBD1|TRBJ2-5
CASSGGVTGGEETQYF
TGTGCCAGCAGCGGGGGTGTAACAGGGGGCGAGGAGACCCAGTACTTC
>TRBV12-3/TRBV12-4|NA|12|NA|TRBJ1-1
CASTTGGTEAFF
TGTGCCAGCACCACGGGAGGCACTGAAGCTTTCTTT
>TRBV13|NA|14|NA|TRBJ2-2
CASSPTEGTGELFF
TGTGCCAGCAGCCCAACCGAGGGGACCGGGGAGCTGTTTTTT
>TRBV2|NA|16|NA|TRBJ1-2
CASSEVSSIPLYGYTF
TGTGCCAGCAGTGAAGTCTCGTCGATTCCCCTCTATGGCTACACCTTC
>TRBV11-2|once|17|NA|TRBJ2-1
CASSLNFEGYPYNEQFF
TGTGCCAGCAGCTTAAATTTTGAGGGGTACCCCTACAATGAGCAGTTCTTC